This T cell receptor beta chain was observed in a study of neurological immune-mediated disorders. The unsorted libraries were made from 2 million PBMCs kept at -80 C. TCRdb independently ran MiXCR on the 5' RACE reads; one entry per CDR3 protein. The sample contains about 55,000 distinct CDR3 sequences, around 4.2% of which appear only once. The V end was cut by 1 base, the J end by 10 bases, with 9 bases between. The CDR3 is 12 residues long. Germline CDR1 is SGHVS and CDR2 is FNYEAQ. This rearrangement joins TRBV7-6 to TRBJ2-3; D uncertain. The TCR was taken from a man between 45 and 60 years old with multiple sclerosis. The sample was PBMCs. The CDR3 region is CASSLGGLAQYF. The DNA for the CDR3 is TGTGCCAGCAGCTTAGGTGGGCTTGCGCAGTATTTT. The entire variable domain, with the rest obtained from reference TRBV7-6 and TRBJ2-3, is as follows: GAGVSQSPRYKVTKRGQDVALRCDPISGHVSLYWYRQALGQGPEFLTYFNYEAQQDKSGLPNDRFSAERPEGSISTLTIQRTEQRDSAMYRCASSLGGLAQYFGPGTRLTVL.